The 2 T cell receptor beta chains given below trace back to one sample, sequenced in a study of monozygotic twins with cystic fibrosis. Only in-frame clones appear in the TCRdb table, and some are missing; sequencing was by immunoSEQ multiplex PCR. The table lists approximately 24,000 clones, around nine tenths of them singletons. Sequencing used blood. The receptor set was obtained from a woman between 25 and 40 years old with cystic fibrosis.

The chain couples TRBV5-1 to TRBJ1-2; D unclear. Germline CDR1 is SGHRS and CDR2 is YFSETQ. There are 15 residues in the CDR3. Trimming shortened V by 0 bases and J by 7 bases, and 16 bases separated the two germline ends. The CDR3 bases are TGCGCCAGCAGCTTGGTCCAGGATGGGAGCTCTGGCTACACCTTC. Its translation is CASSLVQDGSSGYTF.

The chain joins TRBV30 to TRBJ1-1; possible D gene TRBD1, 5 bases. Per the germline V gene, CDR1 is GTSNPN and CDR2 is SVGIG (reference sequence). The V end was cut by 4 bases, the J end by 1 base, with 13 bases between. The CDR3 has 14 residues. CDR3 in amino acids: CAWNPGTTNTEAFF. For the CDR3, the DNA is TGTGCCTGGAACCCGGGGACTACGAACACTGAAGCTTTCTTT.